This T cell receptor (beta chain) was recovered during a study of identifying expanded T cells in peripheral blood. Generated by immunoSEQ multiplex PCR, the TCRdb table keeps only in-frame clones and is missing some. The data contain about 94,000 clones, approximately 85% of them singletons. The V gene's germline CDR1 is LNHDA and CDR2 SQIVND (reference sequence). J lost 4 bases, V lost 0 bases, and 4 bases had no gene match. This CDR3 region has 16 residues. This receptor was obtained from a person between 18 and 75 years old in good health. The chain uses TRBV19 and TRBJ2-3, with TRBD2 matching 10 bases. Sequencing was carried out using blood. The DNA of the CDR3 is TGTGCCAGTAGTATAGACCTAGCGGGAGCTGCAGATACGCAGTATTTT. It specifies CASSIDLAGAADTQYF.